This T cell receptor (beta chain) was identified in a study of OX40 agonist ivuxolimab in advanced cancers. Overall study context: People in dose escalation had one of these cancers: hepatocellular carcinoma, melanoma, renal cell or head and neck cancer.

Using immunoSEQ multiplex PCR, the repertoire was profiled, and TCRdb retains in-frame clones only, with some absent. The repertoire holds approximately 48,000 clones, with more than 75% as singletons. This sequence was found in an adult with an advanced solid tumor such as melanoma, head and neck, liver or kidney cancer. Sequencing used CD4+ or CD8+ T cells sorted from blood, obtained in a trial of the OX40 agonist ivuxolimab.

The CDR3 DNA is TGTGCCAGCAGTTTTCAAGGGGGTACTGGGAACACTGAAGCTTTCTTT. It yields the protein CASSFQGGTGNTEAFF. V gene TRBV6-6 combines with J gene TRBJ1-1, with a tentative D call TRBD1 (6 bases). This CDR3 is 16 amino acids long. Trimming took 4 bases from V and 1 from J, leaving 16 bases between them. The germline CDR1 and CDR2 sequences are MNHNY and SVGAGI (reference sequence).